What follows are 27 T cell receptor beta chains derived from one specimen sequenced in a study of T cell repertoires in cytomegalovirus infection (dated by TCRdb to the late 2010s). The sequencer was an Illumina HiSeq 1500. The public reads were quality trimmed at Q25 with fastp and then assembled into clones with MiXCR by TCRdb, keeping productive beta chains. CDR3 protein duplicates are merged, each entry listing the most common genes and DNA. For this sample there are hundreds of thousands of distinct CDR3 sequences; 30% to 40% appear just once. About 13% of the sample is held by the ten biggest clonotypes. The source material was PBMCs. These receptors were collected from a human donor in good health (CMV status not recorded). Some clones in this sample may be carry-over from other donors' samples.

Of note for this clonotype: Since no conserved phenylalanine or tryptophan closes the CDR3, a read error is the likely cause. The gene calls are TRBV24-1 and TRBJ2-2; TRBD2 matches 9 bases. There are 17 residues in the CDR3. The V gene's germline CDR1 is KGHDR and CDR2 SFDVKD. CDR3 bases: TGTGCCCCCAGTGACTGGACCGGGACTAGCCTGGCCGGGGAGCTGTTTTGT. This encodes CAPSDWTGTSLAGELFC.

The genes are TRBV5-6 and TRBJ2-2; 11 bases line up with TRBD1. The CDR3 runs 14 residues. Unmatched junction bases numbered 1, after V lost 7 bases and J lost 2 bases. Germline V gene data show CDR1 as SGHDT and CDR2 as YYEEEE. The CDR3 sequence: CASGTGGNTGELFF. For the CDR3, the DNA is TGTGCCAGCGGGACAGGGGGTAACACCGGGGAGCTGTTTTTT. Variable domain in full (rest from reference TRBV5-6 and TRBJ2-2): DAGVTQSPTHLIKTRGQQVTLRCSPKSGHDTVSWYQQALGQGPQFIFQYYEEEERQRGNFPDRFSGHQFPNYSSELNVNALLLGDSALYLCASGTGGNTGELFFGEGSRLTVL.

The chain carries TRBV14 and TRBJ1-1, with D hard to call. The CDR3 has 11 amino acids. Deletions cut 1 base from V and 10 bases from J, with 7 bases between. Germline CDR1 and CDR2: SGHDN and FVKESK. The CDR3 DNA reads TGTGCCAGCAGCCAAGGGCCCAGAGCTTTCTTT. It specifies CASSQGPRAFF.

This clonotype showed up many times. This chain connects TRBV7-9 to TRBJ2-1; 10 positions match TRBD1. Per germline, CDR1 SEHNR and CDR2 FQNEAQ (reference sequence). This CDR3 region has 15 residues. J gave up 6 bases and V 5 bases, and 7 bases lay outside the gene matches. DNA of the CDR3: TGTGCCAGCAGCAGCCGGGACAGGGGCGTCAATGAGCAGTTCTTC. Protein sequence: CASSSRDRGVNEQFF.

This clonotype was found a few times. The chain combines TRBV5-1 with TRBJ2-2; 12 positions match TRBD2. With V trimmed by 4 bases and J by 0 bases, 7 bases remained unmatched. Per germline, CDR1 SGHRS and CDR2 YFSETQ. The CDR3 contains 18 residues. The DNA for the CDR3 is TGCGCCAGCAGCCTCTCGACTAGCGGGAGAGCGAACACCGGGGAGCTGTTTTTT. The encoded protein is CASSLSTSGRANTGELFF. The full variable domain, completed using reference TRBV5-1 and TRBJ2-2, is KAGVTQTPRYLIKTRGQQVTLSCSPISGHRSVSWYQQTPGQGLQFLFEYFSETQRNKGNFPGRFSGRQFSNSRSEMNVSTLELGDSALYLCASSLSTSGRANTGELFFGEGSRLTVL.

The table lists this clonotype with a few counts. The V and J genes are TRBV4-2 and TRBJ1-5; D is possibly TRBD1 (6 bases). Germline V CDR1 and CDR2: LGHNA, YNFKEQ. The CDR3 is 15 amino acids. The V end was cut by 2 bases, the J end by 3 bases, with 11 bases between. The CDR3 DNA reads as TGTGCCAGCAGCCAACCGGACAGCCCCAATCAGCCCCAGCATTTT. Protein product: CASSQPDSPNQPQHF.

The table lists this clonotype with a few counts. The genes are TRBV19 and TRBJ2-2; TRBD2 is a possible D gene (6 bases). The ends were cut back, 4 bases at V and 0 bases at J, with 15 bases in the middle. CDR3 length equals 17 residues. Germline V gene sequence: CDR1 LNHDA, CDR2 SQIVND (reference sequence). CDR3 region: CASSNLGLYTNTGELFF. The CDR3 region has the DNA TGTGCCAGTAGTAACCTGGGACTTTACACGAACACCGGGGAGCTGTTTTTT.

This clonotype was seen a handful of times. The rearrangement uses TRBV6-6 and TRBJ2-7; D is perhaps TRBD1 (6 bases). The length of the CDR3 is 15 residues. Germline lookup yields CDR1 MNHNY and CDR2 SVGAGI (reference sequence). The V end lost 7 bases, the J end lost 2 bases, and 18 bases lay between the germline ends. This CDR3 is CASMVSRGDPYEQYF. CDR3 DNA sequence: TGTGCCAGCATGGTGTCCAGGGGCGACCCCTACGAGCAGTACTTC.

This clonotype has a handful of counts. The rearrangement joins TRBV27 to TRBJ2-2, with 8 bases aligning to TRBD1. This CDR3 is built from 15 residues. In germline, CDR1 is MNHEY, CDR2 SMNVEV (reference sequence). J gave up 5 bases and V 6 bases, and 8 bases lay outside the gene matches. The CDR3 sequence is CASSYEQGVTGELFF. The DNA of the CDR3 is TGTGCCAGCAGCTATGAACAGGGGGTTACCGGGGAGCTGTTTTTT.

The chain uses TRBV5-8 and TRBJ1-2, with 8 positions matching TRBD1. This CDR3 is 14 amino acids long. CDR1 is SGHTS and CDR2 is YDEGEE in the germline V gene. V shed 4 bases and J 5 bases; nucleotides not matched to a gene: 7. CDR3 in DNA: TGTGCCAGCAGCCAACGGACAGGGCTTTATGGCTACACCTTC. Translated: CASSQRTGLYGYTF.

The chain recombines TRBV3-1 with TRBJ1-5; TRBD1 might be the D (5 bases). CDR3 length: 16 residues. CDR1 is LGHDT and CDR2 is YNNKEL in the germline V gene (reference sequence). The germline V and J ends were trimmed by 0 bases and 2 bases, with 11 bases remaining between them. The CDR3 reads CASSQDRGGGNQPQHF. The CDR3 bases are TGTGCCAGCAGCCAAGATCGGGGAGGGGGCAATCAGCCCCAGCATTTT.

This clonotype was counted between two and nine times. This rearrangement joins TRBV12-5 to TRBJ2-1; D gene uncertain. Trimming cost V 5 bases and J 5 bases, with 7 bases left between them. CDR1 and CDR2 (germline): LGHNT, FRNRAP. The CDR3 has 12 amino acids. The CDR3 bases are TGTGCTAGTGGTCAGGACCACAATGAGCAGTTCTTC. Protein: CASGQDHNEQFF. Based on the CDR3 plus reference TRBV12-5 and TRBJ2-1, the full variable domain is DARVTQTPRHKVTEMGQEVTMRCQPILGHNTVFWYRQTMMQGLELLAYFRNRAPLDDSGMPKDRFSAEMPDATLATLKIQPSEPRDSAVYFCASGQDHNEQFFGPGTRLTVL.

This chain uses TRBV25-1 with TRBJ2-1; 7 bases line up with TRBD2. This CDR3 has 14 residues. V was pared by 7 bases and J by 13 bases, with 16 bases of the junction left unmatched. Germline-derived CDR1 and CDR2 are MGHDK and SYGVNS. DNA for the CDR3: TGTGCCAGCAAAGGACTAGATTTGGCGGTTGATCAGTTCTTC. Translating it yields CASKGLDLAVDQFF.

This clonotype was observed a handful of times. The rearrangement links TRBV5-4 to TRBJ2-7; either TRBD1 or TRBD2 may supply D (5 bases each). V was shortened by 5 bases and J by 1 base, with 19 bases between the two germline ends. This CDR3 has 16 amino acids. Germline CDR1 reads SGHNT; CDR2 reads YYREEE (reference sequence). This CDR3 reads CASSPFGGDGSYEQYF. The CDR3 DNA reads TGTGCCAGCAGTCCCTTTGGGGGTGATGGGTCCTACGAGCAGTACTTC.

This clonotype was counted a few times. This chain uses TRBV28 with TRBJ1-3; the D gene is possibly TRBD1 (6 bases). Germline V lookup: CDR1 MDHEN, CDR2 SYDVKM. Trimming cost V 3 bases and J 2 bases, with 14 bases left between them. The CDR3 extends over 16 amino acids. Here the CDR3 reads CASSFVRGKAGNTIYF. CDR3 in DNA: TGTGCCAGCAGTTTTGTAAGGGGGAAAGCTGGAAACACCATATATTTT.

The chain combines TRBV6-4 with TRBJ1-2, with D possibly TRBD1 on 6 matching bases. The CDR3 consists of 13 residues. The germline V and J ends were trimmed by 6 bases and 3 bases, with 11 bases remaining between them. The germline gives CDR1 MRHNA, CDR2 SNTAGT. The CDR3 DNA reads as TGTGCCAGCAGGAGGGACACCGACTATGGCTACACCTTC. Amino acid sequence: CASRRDTDYGYTF.

This clonotype has more than one count but fewer than ten. This chain links TRBV28 with TRBJ2-1; 12 nucleotides align to TRBD2. The germline CDR1 and CDR2 sequences are MDHEN and SYDVKM. The CDR3 runs to 19 residues. The J segment lost 0 bases and the V segment lost 3 bases, leaving 9 bases of the junction unmatched. The CDR3 nucleotides read TGTGCCAGCAGTTTTAACCTAGCGGGGGGGCCGAGCTCCTACAATGAGCAGTTCTTC. Amino acids: CASSFNLAGGPSSYNEQFF.

The rearrangement joins TRBV4-1 to TRBJ1-1, with a tentative D call TRBD1 (6 bases). V lost 0 bases, J lost 4 bases, and 18 bases lay in between. The germline V gene has CDR1 MGHRA and CDR2 YSYEKL. CDR3 size: 17 residues. DNA for the CDR3: TGCGCCAGCAGCCAAGATCCGTGTGGCAGGGGTTCCACTGAAGCTTTCTTT. Amino acid sequence: CASSQDPCGRGSTEAFF.

This clonotype was seen many times. The CDR3 DNA sequence: TGTGCCAGCAGCTTCGGGACTAGCGGGGGGGAAGAGACCCAGTACTTC. Translation gives CASSFGTSGGEETQYF. V is TRBV7-8 and J is TRBJ2-5, with 16 bases lining up with TRBD2. CDR3 length: 16 amino acids. V lost 3 bases to trimming and J lost 3 bases; unmatched junction nucleotides: 1. CDR1 is SGHVS and CDR2 is FQNEAQ in the germline V gene. Supplemented by reference TRBV7-8 and TRBJ2-5, the full variable domain reads GAGVSQSPRYKVAKRGQDVALRCDPISGHVSLFWYQQALGQGPEFLTYFQNEAQLDKSGLPSDRFFAERPEGSVSTLKIQRTQQEDSAVYLCASSFGTSGGEETQYFGPGTRLLVL.

The chain is built from TRBV7-9 and TRBJ2-1; 8 bases align to TRBD1. From germline, CDR1 is SEHNR and CDR2 FQNEAQ (reference sequence). After removal of 5 bases from V and 3 bases from J, the junction contained 9 bases not matched to a gene. The CDR3 runs 16 residues. CDR3 nucleotides: TGTGCCAGCAGCGGAAGGAGCAGGGGGCGCTACAATGAGCAGTTCTTC. This encodes CASSGRSRGRYNEQFF.

In its sample, this clonotype was seen a few times. The rearrangement links TRBV10-2 to TRBJ1-1; 9 nucleotides line up with TRBD1. The CDR3 is 14 amino acids. Germline values: CDR1 WSHSY, CDR2 SAAADI. V shed 6 bases, J shed 0 bases, and the junction held 2 bases outside the gene matches. The CDR3 here is CASRDRGLNTEAFF. DNA for the CDR3: TGCGCCAGCAGGGACAGGGGCCTGAACACTGAAGCTTTCTTT.

This clonotype occurred many times. The V and J genes are TRBV15 and TRBJ2-7; 11 positions agree with TRBD1. This CDR3 region has 16 residues. Unmatched junction bases numbered 7, after V lost 1 base and J lost 5 bases. Germline assignment: CDR1 LNHNV and CDR2 YYDKDF (reference sequence). CDR3 residues: CATSRALDRGRDEQYF. The CDR3 DNA reads as TGTGCCACCAGCAGAGCCCTGGACAGGGGGCGCGACGAGCAGTACTTC.

Of note for this clonotype: It may be a read error: a sequence one base away is much more abundant. This chain uses TRBV7-2 with TRBJ2-3, with D perhaps TRBD1 or TRBD2 (6 bases each). The germline V and J ends were trimmed by 1 base and 7 bases, with 15 bases remaining between them. Germline CDR1 SGHTA, CDR2 FQGNSA. The CDR3 has 15 residues. CDR3 nucleotides: TGTGCCAGCAGCTTAGGGGGGGCCGTCCCATATACGCAGTATTTT. Protein sequence: CASSLGGAVPYTQYF.

This rearrangement joins TRBV20-1 to TRBJ2-3, with 8 bases fitting TRBD1. Germline V lookup: CDR1 DFQATT, CDR2 SNEGSKA (reference sequence). The CDR3 has 14 residues. Trimming at V came to 4 bases and at J to 1 base, leaving 4 bases not matched to a gene. CDR3 in DNA: TGCAGTGCTACACTGGGACAGGGCACAGATACGCAGTATTTT. This translates into CSATLGQGTDTQYF.

The chain is built from TRBV7-3 and TRBJ2-1; no definite D call. CDR3 length: 14 residues. The germline V gene has CDR1 SGHTA and CDR2 FQGTGA. V shed 8 bases and J shed 5 bases, with 16 bases lying between them. The CDR3 coding sequence is TGTGCCAGCTCCCCCCCCCCGGGTCACAATGAGCAGTTCTTC. Amino acids: CASSPPPGHNEQFF.

This clonotype was picked up many times. The V and J genes are TRBV12-3 or TRBV12-4 and TRBJ1-5, with D maybe TRBD1 (6 bases). This CDR3 is 13 amino acids long. The germline V and J ends were trimmed by 5 bases and 7 bases, with 12 bases remaining between them. The CDR3 region has the DNA TGTGCCAGCAGTCCCAACAGGGACCAGCCCCAGCATTTT. Encoded protein: CASSPNRDQPQHF.

V and J are TRBV28 and TRBJ2-5; TRBD1 might be the D (5 bases). V gave up 6 bases and J gave up 1 base, with 15 bases separating them. The CDR3 runs 15 residues. CDR1 is MDHEN and CDR2 is SYDVKM in the germline V gene. The CDR3 sequence: CASSTPATAQETQYF. DNA for the CDR3: TGTGCCAGCAGCACCCCCGCGACAGCCCAAGAGACCCAGTACTTC.